The entry that follows covers one T cell receptor beta chain sequence. Its antigen remains unidentified. Trimming shortened V by 0 bases and J by 2 bases, and 7 bases separated the two germline ends. Germline CDR1 is LGHNA and CDR2 is YSLEER. CDR3 length equals 14 residues. The data derive from a study of T-cell memory formation after mild COVID-19. For the study at large: TCR clusters were mostly donor specific.

5'RACE with constant-segment primers built TCRalpha and TCRbeta cDNA libraries with UMIs. TCRdb re-analysed the 5' RACE reads in MiXCR, keeping a single row per CDR3 protein. The table includes 340,000 or so distinct CDR3 sequences, under 15% detected once. Overall study results and limits: Day 15 to 85 contractors were CD4/CD8 balanced; later expanders leaned CD4+. In second-wave clones peaking day 37, SARS-CoV-2 specificity remained unconfirmed.

Sequenced: PBMCs or a T cell subset sorted from them (not recorded which). The receptor was isolated from a man younger than 30 who had mild COVID-19 (a few samples of this study predate the infection). Cell type and time point are not known. The chain employs TRBV4-3 and TRBJ1-2, with no clear D. The CDR3 sequence: CASSQDDGNYGYTF. In DNA form, the CDR3 reads TGCGCCAGCAGCCAAGACGACGGAAACTATGGCTACACCTTC.